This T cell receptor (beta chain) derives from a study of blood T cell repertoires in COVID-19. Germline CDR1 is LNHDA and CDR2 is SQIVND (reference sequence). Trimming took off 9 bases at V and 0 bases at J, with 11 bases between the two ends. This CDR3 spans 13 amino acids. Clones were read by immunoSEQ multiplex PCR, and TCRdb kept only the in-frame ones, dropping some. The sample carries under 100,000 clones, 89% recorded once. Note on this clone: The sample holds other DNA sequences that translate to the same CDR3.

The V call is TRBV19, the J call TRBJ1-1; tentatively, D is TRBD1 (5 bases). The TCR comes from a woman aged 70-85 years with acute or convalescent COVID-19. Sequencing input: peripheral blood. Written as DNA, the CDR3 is TGTGCCAGCCACCCGGGGGTGAACACTGAAGCTTTCTTT. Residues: CASHPGVNTEAFF.